This T cell receptor beta chain was captured by sequencing in a study of vaccination and CD4 T cells after COVID-19. Study information: Typically, post-vaccine samples were obtained a median roughly 70 days after dose two, within a range of 14 to 241.

V gave up 1 base and J gave up 2 bases, with 10 bases separating them. There are 14 residues in the CDR3. Germline CDR1 and CDR2: SGHRS and YFSETQ. Each CDR3 protein gets one entry after TCRdb re-called the PCR reads with MiXCR. This sample carries roughly 30,000 distinct CDR3 sequences, around 49% of them seen once, and the ten largest clones take more than 5.5%. Indicated time point: late sampling 161 to 241 days after vaccination in three convalescent patients. This specimen was CD4+ T cells from blood, taken about 7 months after SARS-CoV-2 vaccination. The TCR was taken from a human donor who had recovered from COVID-19. The chain is built from TRBV5-1 and TRBJ2-7; perhaps TRBD2 as D (6 bases). CDR3 in DNA: TGCGCCAGCAGCTTGTACTCGGGGGCCTACGAGCAGTACTTC. Its translation: CASSLYSGAYEQYF.